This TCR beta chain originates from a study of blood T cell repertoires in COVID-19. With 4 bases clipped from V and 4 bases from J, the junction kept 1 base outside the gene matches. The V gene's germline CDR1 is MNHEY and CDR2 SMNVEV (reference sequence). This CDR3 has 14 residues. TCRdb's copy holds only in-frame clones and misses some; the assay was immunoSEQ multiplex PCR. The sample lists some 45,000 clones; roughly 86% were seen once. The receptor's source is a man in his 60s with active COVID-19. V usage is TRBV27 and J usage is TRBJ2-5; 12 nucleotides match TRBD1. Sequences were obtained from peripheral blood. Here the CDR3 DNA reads TGTGCCAGCAGTTGGGACAGGGGGCTAGAGACCCAGTACTTC. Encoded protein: CASSWDRGLETQYF.